The 9 T cell receptor beta chains reported below all come from one sample, sequenced in a study of shared clonotypes between healthy human individuals. The table came from immunoSEQ multiplex PCR; TCRdb's copy has only in-frame clones and leaves some out. The table has more than 850,000 clones, about four fifths seen once. Source material: memory CD4+ T cells from PBMCs. Subset noted: CD45RA-negative fraction. The receptors were gathered from a man aged 18-30 years in good health. Some clones in this sample may be carry-over from other donors' samples.

The chain has TRBV28 and TRBJ1-5; D is perhaps TRBD1 (5 bases). This CDR3 is built from 13 residues. Trimming left V 8 bases short and J 6 bases short, with 14 bases between. Germline values: CDR1 MDHEN, CDR2 SYDVKM. CDR3 protein: CASAIGGVQPQHF. The CDR3 region has the DNA TGTGCCAGCGCTATCGGGGGGGTTCAGCCCCAGCATTTT. Supplemented by reference TRBV28 and TRBJ1-5, the full variable domain reads DVKVTQSSRYLVKRTGEKVFLECVQDMDHENMFWYRQDPGLGLRLIYFSYDVKMKEKGDIPEGYSVSREKKERFSLILESASTNQTSMYLCASAIGGVQPQHFGDGTRLSIL.

In DNA, the CDR3 is TGCGCCAGCAGCCAGTCGGGAGGGGGGACAGATACGCAGTATTTT. It codes for CASSQSGGGTDTQYF. This chain uses TRBV4-3 with TRBJ2-3; TRBD2 aligns across 8 bases. Per the germline V gene, CDR1 is LGHNA and CDR2 is YSLEER. This CDR3 contains 15 residues. Trimming cost V 3 bases and J 3 bases; bases outside gene matches: 5.

The V and J genes are TRBV28 and TRBJ1-1; D not certain. Trimming pared 3 bases from V and 9 bases from J, leaving 17 bases between. The CDR3 runs 14 residues. Germline V CDR1 and CDR2: MDHEN, SYDVKM. The CDR3 DNA sequence: TGTGCCAGCAGTTTCTCACCTCCCTTGAGTAAAGCTTTCTTT. Translating gives CASSFSPPLSKAFF.

The chain carries TRBV4-3 and TRBJ2-6; a possible D gene is TRBD1 (5 bases). CDR1 is LGHNA, CDR2 YSLEER, per germline. With 0 bases removed from V and 0 bases from J, the gap between germline ends came to 9 bases. This CDR3 region has 17 residues. The CDR3 coding sequence is TGCGCCAGCAGCCAAGATCGAAGGGGCTCTGGGGCCAACGTCCTGACTTTC. Its translation is CASSQDRRGSGANVLTF.

This clone appeared a single time. Since a much larger clone is just one base distant, this may be a read error. The V gene is TRBV7-1, the J gene TRBJ2-5, with 16 bases aligning to TRBD2. TRBV7-1 is recorded as an ORF, its role being uncertain. The ends lost 5 bases at V and 1 base at J; junction bases unmatched: 4. This CDR3 contains 17 residues. CDR3 sequence: CASSMGLAGGGQETQYF. CDR3 bases: TGTGCCAGCAGCATGGGACTAGCGGGAGGGGGCCAAGAGACCCAGTACTTC.

This clone was observed a single time. The chain recombines TRBV29-1 with TRBJ2-1, with 8 bases aligning to TRBD2. The CDR3 sequence is 16 residues long. The J segment lost 0 bases and the V segment lost 6 bases, leaving 10 bases of the junction unmatched. Germline V gene data show CDR1 as SQVTM and CDR2 as ANQGSEA. The CDR3 DNA reads TGCAGCGTGTCGGGGGGGCGCCTGAGCTCCTACAATGAGCAGTTCTTC. Residues: CSVSGGRLSSYNEQFF.

The V and J genes are TRBV5-1 and TRBJ1-1; D unresolved. With 1 base removed from V and 2 bases from J, the gap between germline ends came to 9 bases. CDR1 and CDR2 (germline): SGHRS, YFSETQ. The CDR3 consists of 14 residues. For the CDR3, the DNA is TGCGCCAGCAGCTTGTTCGGGATAAACACTGAAGCTTTCTTT. Encoded protein: CASSLFGINTEAFF.

On this clone itself: A much larger clone differs from this one at a single base, so this may be a read error. Other DNA sequences in the sample encode the same CDR3. This chain connects TRBV6-5 to TRBJ1-1; no clear D gene. CDR3 length: 11 residues. V lost 4 bases, J lost 1 base, and 1 base lay in between. Looked up from germline, CDR1 is MNHEY and CDR2 is SVGAGI. Here the CDR3 reads CASSSNTEAFF. DNA of the CDR3: TGTGCCAGCAGTTCGAACACTGAAGCTTTCTTT.

V usage is TRBV7-2 and J usage is TRBJ2-7; 8 bases align to TRBD2. Germline V gene sequence: CDR1 SGHTA, CDR2 FQGNSA. The V segment lost 3 bases and the J segment 7 bases; nucleotides outside the gene matches: 11. The CDR3 length is 15 residues. CDR3 residues: CASSFGAGGEWEQYF. CDR3 sequence (DNA): TGTGCCAGCAGCTTCGGGGCCGGGGGGGAATGGGAGCAGTACTTC. The full variable domain, completed using reference TRBV7-2 and TRBJ2-7, is GAGVSQSPSNKVTEKGKDVELRCDPISGHTALYWYRQSLGQGLEFLIYFQGNSAPDKSGLPSDRFSAERTGGSVSTLTIQRTQQEDSAVYLCASSFGAGGEWEQYFGPGTRLTVT.